This TCR beta chain was captured in a study of T cells in narcolepsy. This clone was recorded once. Its target is unknown. General study points: Some memory CD4+ repertoires had no autoreactive clone sequences. Autoreactive clonotypes reportedly recurred in blood of same and different patients, not controls. Same-patient CSF and blood CD4+ T cell clonotypes included HCRT-specific and TRIB2-specific autoreactive ones.

The method was immunoSEQ multiplex PCR; TCRdb's version includes in-frame clones alone and lacks a portion of them. The sample has tens of thousands of clones, about 85% seen once. Sequenced material: CD45RA- memory CD4+ T cells from PBMCs. The TCR originated in a human donor with narcolepsy.

For the CDR3, the DNA is TGTGCCAGCAGTTTTCAATTCATTGGGGGACTAGGTTCTAATGAGCAGTTCTTC. Protein product: CASSFQFIGGLGSNEQFF. The chain links TRBV27 to TRBJ2-1; 8 bases fit TRBD2. Losses at the gene ends were 3 bases for V and 7 bases for J; bases not matched to a gene: 17. This CDR3 is 18 amino acids long. Germline V gene sequence: CDR1 MNHEY, CDR2 SMNVEV (reference sequence).